The T cell receptor beta chain described here comes from a study of identical twins. TCRdb fed the 5' RACE reads into MiXCR, producing one record per CDR3 protein. The sample consists of about 720,000 distinct CDR3 sequences, about 20% of them appearing once. Separately, the same data were catalogued under a study of T cells expressing NK-cell markers.

Material: PBMCs. This TCR was sampled from a woman between 18 and 30 years old in good health.

CDR3 amino acids: CASSLIGKSGEQYF. CDR3 DNA: TGTGCCAGCAGCTTAATCGGAAAATCGGGCGAGCAGTACTTC. This sequence joins TRBV7-9 and TRBJ2-7; D not resolved. Trimming stripped 2 bases from V and 6 bases from J, with 14 bases between. Germline CDR1 is SEHNR and CDR2 is FQNEAQ (reference sequence). The CDR3 sequence is 14 residues long.